This TCR beta chain was documented in a study of T cells in Graves' hyperthyroidism and ophthalmopathy. Study overall: Before any treatment, at initial diagnosis, peripheral blood was collected.

Regions amplified from RNA transcripts were the TCR beta CDR3 regions. HTBI primers were used for first-round RT-PCR of the TCR CDR3. TCRdb redid the calling of the multiplex PCR reads with MiXCR, one entry per CDR3 protein. Among approximately 720,000 distinct CDR3 sequences listed, approximately 19% were seen once. Blood dates from first hyperthyroidism diagnosis, before any ophthalmopathy symptoms. The source of the PBMCs was over 8.5 ml of fresh peripheral blood. Regarding the study as a whole: Also found in blood were most expanded thyroid clonotypes above 0.001.

Germline lookup yields CDR1 SNHLY and CDR2 FYNNEI. Trimming took 7 bases from V and 1 from J, leaving 13 bases between them. CDR3 length: 14 amino acids. This clonotype was observed at least ten times. The antigen remains unidentified. The sample taken for sequencing was blood. The chain is built from TRBV2 and TRBJ1-1; D unclear. The sequence came from a woman in her forties or fifties with Graves' hyperthyroidism that later progressed to Graves' ophthalmopathy. For the CDR3, the DNA is TGTGCCAGCACGGCAGGACGGGAGAACACTGAAGCTTTCTTT. It encodes CASTAGRENTEAFF.